The present entry profiles one TCR beta chain with its context. The antigen is not known. The sample originates from a study of shared clonotypes between healthy human individuals. Germline CDR1 is MDHEN and CDR2 is SYDVKM. The CDR3 totals 17 residues. Trimming cost V 4 bases and J 0 bases; bases outside gene matches: 4. The study, taken as a whole, reports: Among a few donors, approximately 5% of naive CD4 clonotypes were found in common. At large depth, rarefaction still showed sorted-subset sequencing to be incomplete. What naive subsets generally showed was a larger estimated richness than memory subsets showed.

Study processing details: For the immunoSEQ data, sequences were junction-only without quality scores, so filtering differed. This table comes from immunoSEQ multiplex PCR, and its TCRdb copy is limited to in-frame clones, with some not included. V, J and clone size were drawn from that table, and D and trimming were deduced from the DNA. The sample holds about 750,000 clones; 80% to 95% are singletons and the top ten take about 25%. Terminally differentiated effector memory CD45RA+ cells were excluded by CCR7 positive selection of CD45RO-negative cells. Material: naive CD8+ T cells sorted from blood. This TCR derives from a man aged 25-45 years in good health. The gene calls are TRBV28 and TRBJ2-6; 9 bases fit TRBD1. CDR3 bases: TGTGCCAGCAGTTGCGGGACAGGGCCCTCTGGGGCCAACGTCCTGACTTTC. This codes for CASSCGTGPSGANVLTF.